What follows is one T cell receptor (beta chain) and its context. Germline CDR1 reads LNHDA; CDR2 reads SQIVND (reference sequence). The CDR3 is 16 residues long. V lost 7 bases and J lost 3; bases outside the gene matches: 13. The data stem from a study of T cells in Graves' hyperthyroidism and ophthalmopathy. The investigators amplified TCR beta CDR3 regions from RNA transcripts. Carried out on the TCR CDR3, a first-round RT-PCR used the HTBI primer set. TCRdb reprocessed the multiplex PCR reads via MiXCR and lists one record per CDR3 protein. The table lists under 600,000 distinct CDR3 sequences, roughly 15% of them singletons.

Material: blood. The J gene is TRBJ1-1, the V gene TRBV19; TRBD1 matches 8 bases. This receptor was taken from a woman aged 40 to 50 with Graves' ophthalmopathy. For the CDR3, the DNA is TGTGCCAGTACGAAGGACAGGGTGAACGGCGACACTGAAGCTTTCTTT. Its translation is CASTKDRVNGDTEAFF.